This TCR beta chain was profiled in a study of blood T cell repertoires in COVID-19. Study details: Sources were T cells, B-cell-depleted T cells, or PBMCs; the material itself was cDNA or gDNA.

Germline V lookup: CDR1 SQVTM, CDR2 ANQGSEA. V gave up 7 bases and J gave up 8 bases; unmatched junction bases: 10. The CDR3 is 13 amino acids. Assay used: immunoSEQ multiplex PCR; TCRdb lists only in-frame clones, some missing. The repertoire consists of about 250,000 clones, with more than 75% occurring once and the leading ten covering 5.5% to 6%. The sequencing input was peripheral blood. V is TRBV29-1 and J is TRBJ1-4, with 7 bases matching TRBD1. This receptor was obtained from a woman older than 75 with COVID-19, enrolled during active disease. The chain's CDR3 is CSALIGGIEKLFF. CDR3 in DNA: TGCAGCGCCCTTATAGGGGGCATAGAAAAACTGTTTTTT. Filled out from reference TRBV29-1 and TRBJ1-4, the complete variable domain reads SAVISQKPSRDICQRGTSLTIQCQVDSQVTMMFWYRQQPGQSLTLIATANQGSEATYESGFVIDKFPISRPNLTFSTLTVSNMSPEDSSIYLCSALIGGIEKLFFGSGTQLSVL.